The source of this TCR beta chain is a study of cytomegalovirus exposure and HLA in healthy donors. Study as a whole: Membership in the Caucasian-associated ancestry cluster was found for about 80% of fewer than 450 genotyped donors.

As for this clone: Its specificity is not known.

Nominally healthy donors were sampled, though unrecorded immune exposures were likely. Study results and caveats: A later look showed TCR association rates differing by HLA locus, highest for DRB1 and lowest for HLA-C. Other equally common chains were less clonally expanded than HLA-associated TCR beta chains, a later analysis showed.

13 Jbeta primers and 60 Vbeta primers were used for the PCR. Data came from immunoSEQ multiplex PCR; TCRdb stores just in-frame clones and leaves some out. This sample yields roughly 180,000 clones, of which 84% are seen a single time; 4.8% belongs to the top ten. This CDR3 region has 14 residues. V lost 7 bases to trimming and J lost 4 bases; unmatched junction nucleotides: 8. CDR1 is SGHAT, CDR2 FQNNGV, per germline. This clonotype was sampled from a girl aged 5-17 years in good health and CMV-seropositive. The rearrangement links TRBV11-2 to TRBJ2-7, with 9 bases aligning to TRBD1. The sequenced sample was PBMCs. The CDR3: CASNTGTGMYEQYF. CDR3 in DNA: TGTGCCAGCAACACCGGGACAGGGATGTACGAGCAGTACTTC.